The 5 T cell receptor beta chains reported below all come from one sample, sequenced in a study of shared clonotypes between healthy human individuals (TCRdb year 2020). Library preparation employed the immunoSEQ multiplex PCR assay. Entries here come from immuneACCESS through TCRdb and include only in-frame sequences with V and J called. Some clones fail to appear in such tables; in the studies checked, an unresolved V gene covers under half of the shortfall, and the cause of the remainder is unknown. Here the sample has roughly 650,000 clones; around 96% occur a single time. The ten largest clones represent about 0.12% of the sample. CD8 naive samples consisted of CD45RO-negative cells that were positively selected for CCR7, yielding a CD45RA+CCR7+ population without TemRA cells. The specimen sequenced was naive CD8+ T cells sorted from blood. Interpreted using the paper, the cell subset or site label stands for: CD45RA+CCR7+. The receptors here all came from a woman aged 30 to 39 in good health.

Notes on this clone: Other DNA variants within this sample encode the same CDR3. The chain couples TRBV27 to TRBJ2-2, with a possible D match to TRBD2 (6 bases). In germline, CDR1 is MNHEY, CDR2 SMNVEV (reference sequence). V was trimmed by 3 bases and J by 4 bases, leaving 9 bases between them. The CDR3 is 14 residues long. CDR3 sequence: CASSFGGGTGELFF. The CDR3 DNA reads TGTGCCAGCAGTTTTGGGGGAGGCACCGGGGAGCTGTTTTTT.

The chain couples TRBV18 to TRBJ2-7; D may be TRBD2 (6 bases). V was shortened by 2 bases and J by 7 bases, with 18 bases between the two germline ends. Germline values: CDR1 KGHSH, CDR2 LQKENI. This CDR3 contains 15 residues. DNA of the CDR3: TGTGCCAGCTCACCAACCGGGAGCCCGGCGGAGGAGCAGTACTTC. This encodes CASSPTGSPAEEQYF.

For the CDR3, the DNA is TGCGCCAGCAGCTTGGAGGCAGGGGGCTACACTGAAGCTTTCTTT. This gives the protein CASSLEAGGYTEAFF. The chain recombines TRBV5-1 with TRBJ1-1; 8 bases agree with TRBD1. V trimming: 0 bases; J trimming: 3 bases; junction bases outside the gene matches: 4. CDR3 length: 15 amino acids. Looked up from germline, CDR1 is SGHRS and CDR2 is YFSETQ.

This clone has just one count. The chain links TRBV25-1 to TRBJ2-1, with D possibly TRBD2 on 5 matching bases. The germline gives CDR1 MGHDK, CDR2 SYGVNS. The V end was cut by 3 bases, the J end by 3 bases, with 15 bases between. The CDR3 totals 16 residues. CDR3 protein: CASSDNPSQGYNEQFF. The CDR3 bases are TGTGCCAGCAGTGACAATCCTAGCCAAGGCTACAATGAGCAGTTCTTC.

The gene calls are TRBV28 and TRBJ1-5, with 10 bases lining up with TRBD1. The V gene end was trimmed by 4 bases and the J gene end by 6 bases; junction bases not matched to a gene: 3. There are 14 residues in the CDR3. CDR1 and CDR2 from the germline V gene are MDHEN and SYDVKM. The CDR3 DNA reads as TGTGCCAGCAGTTCGACAGGGGGCGGTCAGCCCCAGCATTTT. Protein product: CASSSTGGGQPQHF.